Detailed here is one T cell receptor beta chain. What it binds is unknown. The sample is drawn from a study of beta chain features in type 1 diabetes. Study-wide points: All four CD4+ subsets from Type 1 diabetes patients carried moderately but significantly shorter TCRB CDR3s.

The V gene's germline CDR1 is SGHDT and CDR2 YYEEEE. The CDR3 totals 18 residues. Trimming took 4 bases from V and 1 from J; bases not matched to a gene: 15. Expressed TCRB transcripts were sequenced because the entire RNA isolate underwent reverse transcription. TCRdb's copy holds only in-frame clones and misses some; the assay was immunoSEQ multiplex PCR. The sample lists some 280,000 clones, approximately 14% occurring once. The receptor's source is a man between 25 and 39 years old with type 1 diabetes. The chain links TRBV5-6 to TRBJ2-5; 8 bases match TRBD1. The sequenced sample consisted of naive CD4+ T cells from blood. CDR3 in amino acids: CASSGYGTGDSFQETQYF. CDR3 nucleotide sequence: TGTGCCAGCAGCGGGTACGGGACAGGCGATTCCTTCCAAGAGACCCAGTACTTC.